This T cell receptor beta chain was documented in a study of cytomegalovirus exposure and HLA in healthy donors. Broader study findings: An assumption of roughly uniform sequencing depth across donors underlay the presence/absence analyses. TCR beta sequences reportedly predicted the HLA-A and HLA-B alleles of most subjects accurately. As confirmed in vitro, a few CMV-associated chains were specific for CMV antigens.

Germline V gene lookup returns CDR1 SGHAT and CDR2 FQNNGV. The CDR3 spans 17 residues. Trimming removed 0 bases from V and 0 bases from J, with 11 bases in between. With regard to this clone: The antigen remains unidentified.

Primers included in the PCR were 60 Vbeta and 13 Jbeta primers. Libraries were prepared by immunoSEQ multiplex PCR; TCRdb keeps only in-frame clonotypes and omits some of them. The sample shows approximately 150,000 clones, 70% to 80% of them seen only once. Sequenced input: PBMCs. The receptor was isolated from a woman between 35 and 50 years old in good health and CMV-seronegative. The rearrangement links TRBV11-2 to TRBJ2-2, with D tentatively TRBD2 (6 bases). The CDR3 sequence: CASSLEPSATNTGELFF. The CDR3, as DNA: TGTGCCAGCAGCTTAGAACCTAGCGCAACGAACACCGGGGAGCTGTTTTTT.